This T cell receptor beta chain was profiled in a study of brain T cells in children with intractable seizures. Sequencing was performed with immunoSEQ multiplex PCR; in TCRdb, only in-frame clones are kept and a portion is missing. Seen here are around 340,000 clones, over 90% observed once, and the top ten hold 5.5% to 6%. CDR1 is GTSNPN and CDR2 is SVGIG in the germline V gene (reference sequence). Trimming left V 0 bases short and J 7 bases short, with 15 bases between. The CDR3 has 14 residues. The time point here: blood from clinic visit 5 months post-surgery; TSC patient then seizure free. The sample in question was peripheral blood, obtained roughly 5 months after surgery. This chain links TRBV30 with TRBJ2-5; D unresolved. This receptor was identified in a boy under two years old with tuberous sclerosis and intractable seizures. This CDR3 is CAWSVLLEAGTQYF. The CDR3 DNA sequence: TGTGCCTGGAGTGTACTCCTAGAGGCTGGGACCCAGTACTTC.